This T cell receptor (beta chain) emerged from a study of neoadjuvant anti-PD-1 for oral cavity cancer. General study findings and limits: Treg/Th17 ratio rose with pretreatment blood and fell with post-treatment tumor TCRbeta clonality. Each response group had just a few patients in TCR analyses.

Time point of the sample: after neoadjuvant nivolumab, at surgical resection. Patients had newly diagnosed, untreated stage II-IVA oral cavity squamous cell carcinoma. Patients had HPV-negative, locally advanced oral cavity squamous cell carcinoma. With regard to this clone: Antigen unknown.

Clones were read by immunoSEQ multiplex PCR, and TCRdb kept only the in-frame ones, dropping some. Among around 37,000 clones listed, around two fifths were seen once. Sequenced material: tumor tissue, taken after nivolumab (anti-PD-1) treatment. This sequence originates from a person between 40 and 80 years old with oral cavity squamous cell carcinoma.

CDR3 nucleotide sequence: TGCGCCAGCAGCTTGGGGACTAGCGGGAGTCTAATTAACAATGAGCAGTTCTTC. Translated, it gives CASSLGTSGSLINNEQFF. The chain has TRBV5-1 and TRBJ2-1; 13 bases match TRBD2. The germline V gene has CDR1 SGHRS and CDR2 YFSETQ. The CDR3 runs to 18 residues. V lost 0 bases and J lost 5; bases outside the gene matches: 8.